This T cell receptor (beta chain) was sequenced during a study of cytomegalovirus exposure and HLA in healthy donors. This clone was found a few times. Its antigen is not identified. Broader study findings: A later analysis linked a missense DCLRE1C variant to TCR beta V- and J-gene trimming. In vitro, three CMV-associated chains proved specific for CMV antigens. In a later analysis, across HLA loci, associated TCR counts were highest for DRB1, lowest for HLA-C.

This CDR3 contains 15 residues. Trimming cost V 9 bases and J 0 bases, with 17 bases left between them. Germline-derived CDR1 and CDR2 are MNHEY and SMNVEV (reference sequence). The PCR had 60 Vbeta and 13 Jbeta primers. As handled by the study authors: Later analysis identified roughly 84 million unique TCR beta chains, approximately 11 million shared. Sequencing was performed with immunoSEQ multiplex PCR; in TCRdb, only in-frame clones are kept and a portion is missing. V and J calls and clone size follow that table, whereas D and trimming were derived from the DNA. The sample has 150,000 to 200,000 clones; around 78% are singletons.

The rearrangement joins TRBV27 to TRBJ1-2, with D possibly TRBD1 on 6 matching bases. This clonotype was obtained from a woman aged 40 to 50 in good health and CMV-seronegative. Sample: PBMCs. This CDR3 reads CASPLGGAPNYGYTF. The CDR3 coding sequence is TGTGCCAGTCCTCTTGGGGGGGCGCCTAACTATGGCTACACCTTC.